A selection of T cell receptor beta chains follows, all from one sample in a study of cytomegalovirus exposure and HLA in healthy donors. Profiling relied on immunoSEQ multiplex PCR, and the TCRdb table lists in-frame clones only, not all of them. The repertoire consists of roughly 33,000 clones, with about 80% occurring once and the leading ten covering 5% to 6.5%. Sequences were obtained from PBMCs. Every receptor here comes from a male donor in good health and CMV-seronegative. Each CDR3 is given with its conserved first and last residue. Fields, in order: V gene, clone size, CDR3 protein. Some rows mark clone size as missing; the rest say once, few, many or name a class of expanded clone.

V: TRBV29-1
size: NA
CDR3: CSVVGFLEADTQYF

V: TRBV10-3
size: NA
CDR3: CAISEGLYPSHEPQHF

V: TRBV6-5
size: NA
CDR3: CASRRVGSYNEQFF

V: TRBV29-1
size: once
CDR3: CSVDAGGRSPNYGYTF

V: TRBV27
size: NA
CDR3: CASSSQGTNYGYTF

V: TRBV7-9
size: NA
CDR3: CASMREAYEQYF

V: TRBV27
size: NA
CDR3: CASSLYNTGELFF

V: TRBV11-2
size: NA
CDR3: CASSLAGKLFF

V: TRBV7-9
size: NA
CDR3: CASRRQSNEKLFF

V: TRBV30
size: NA
CDR3: CAWSVGETQYF

V: TRBV27
size: NA
CDR3: CASSFGSSSYNEQFF

V: TRBV6-1
size: few
CDR3: CASSVFQDEAFF

V: TRBV28
size: NA
CDR3: CASRPLAGVRNEQFF

V: TRBV30
size: NA
CDR3: CAWSPHGTGDTEAFF

V: TRBV7-9
size: NA
CDR3: CASSPREPGQPQHF

V: TRBV30
size: once
CDR3: CASGQGVTEAFF

V: TRBV7-8
size: NA
CDR3: CASSLPGGNEQFF

V: TRBV14
size: few
CDR3: CASSQDRYSAETQYF

V: TRBV6-4
size: NA
CDR3: CASSGDSSSNQPQHF

V: TRBV15
size: NA
CDR3: CATRGGTGNTEAFF

V: TRBV6-4
size: NA
CDR3: CASSDRGGEETQYF

V: TRBV10-3
size: NA
CDR3: CAISDTGGSQDTIYF

V: TRBV5-4
size: NA
CDR3: CASSQRDFNNSPLHF

V: TRBV27
size: NA
CDR3: CASSLAKGAVAFF

V: TRBV11-2
size: few
CDR3: CASNGARGHGYTF

V: TRBV11-2
size: NA
CDR3: CASSLGVSTDTQYF

V: TRBV5-1
size: few
CDR3: CASSRQGEGEKLFF

V: TRBV5-1
size: NA
CDR3: CASSFEASNTGELFF

V: TRBV4-2
size: NA
CDR3: CASSPIGAGREAFF

V: TRBV30
size: NA
CDR3: CAWSVRRHTGELFF

V: TRBV19
size: few
CDR3: CASSISRDTIYF

V: TRBV29-1
size: NA
CDR3: CSVEKGGRETQYF

V: TRBV10-3
size: NA
CDR3: CAIRPTSERFGNEQFF